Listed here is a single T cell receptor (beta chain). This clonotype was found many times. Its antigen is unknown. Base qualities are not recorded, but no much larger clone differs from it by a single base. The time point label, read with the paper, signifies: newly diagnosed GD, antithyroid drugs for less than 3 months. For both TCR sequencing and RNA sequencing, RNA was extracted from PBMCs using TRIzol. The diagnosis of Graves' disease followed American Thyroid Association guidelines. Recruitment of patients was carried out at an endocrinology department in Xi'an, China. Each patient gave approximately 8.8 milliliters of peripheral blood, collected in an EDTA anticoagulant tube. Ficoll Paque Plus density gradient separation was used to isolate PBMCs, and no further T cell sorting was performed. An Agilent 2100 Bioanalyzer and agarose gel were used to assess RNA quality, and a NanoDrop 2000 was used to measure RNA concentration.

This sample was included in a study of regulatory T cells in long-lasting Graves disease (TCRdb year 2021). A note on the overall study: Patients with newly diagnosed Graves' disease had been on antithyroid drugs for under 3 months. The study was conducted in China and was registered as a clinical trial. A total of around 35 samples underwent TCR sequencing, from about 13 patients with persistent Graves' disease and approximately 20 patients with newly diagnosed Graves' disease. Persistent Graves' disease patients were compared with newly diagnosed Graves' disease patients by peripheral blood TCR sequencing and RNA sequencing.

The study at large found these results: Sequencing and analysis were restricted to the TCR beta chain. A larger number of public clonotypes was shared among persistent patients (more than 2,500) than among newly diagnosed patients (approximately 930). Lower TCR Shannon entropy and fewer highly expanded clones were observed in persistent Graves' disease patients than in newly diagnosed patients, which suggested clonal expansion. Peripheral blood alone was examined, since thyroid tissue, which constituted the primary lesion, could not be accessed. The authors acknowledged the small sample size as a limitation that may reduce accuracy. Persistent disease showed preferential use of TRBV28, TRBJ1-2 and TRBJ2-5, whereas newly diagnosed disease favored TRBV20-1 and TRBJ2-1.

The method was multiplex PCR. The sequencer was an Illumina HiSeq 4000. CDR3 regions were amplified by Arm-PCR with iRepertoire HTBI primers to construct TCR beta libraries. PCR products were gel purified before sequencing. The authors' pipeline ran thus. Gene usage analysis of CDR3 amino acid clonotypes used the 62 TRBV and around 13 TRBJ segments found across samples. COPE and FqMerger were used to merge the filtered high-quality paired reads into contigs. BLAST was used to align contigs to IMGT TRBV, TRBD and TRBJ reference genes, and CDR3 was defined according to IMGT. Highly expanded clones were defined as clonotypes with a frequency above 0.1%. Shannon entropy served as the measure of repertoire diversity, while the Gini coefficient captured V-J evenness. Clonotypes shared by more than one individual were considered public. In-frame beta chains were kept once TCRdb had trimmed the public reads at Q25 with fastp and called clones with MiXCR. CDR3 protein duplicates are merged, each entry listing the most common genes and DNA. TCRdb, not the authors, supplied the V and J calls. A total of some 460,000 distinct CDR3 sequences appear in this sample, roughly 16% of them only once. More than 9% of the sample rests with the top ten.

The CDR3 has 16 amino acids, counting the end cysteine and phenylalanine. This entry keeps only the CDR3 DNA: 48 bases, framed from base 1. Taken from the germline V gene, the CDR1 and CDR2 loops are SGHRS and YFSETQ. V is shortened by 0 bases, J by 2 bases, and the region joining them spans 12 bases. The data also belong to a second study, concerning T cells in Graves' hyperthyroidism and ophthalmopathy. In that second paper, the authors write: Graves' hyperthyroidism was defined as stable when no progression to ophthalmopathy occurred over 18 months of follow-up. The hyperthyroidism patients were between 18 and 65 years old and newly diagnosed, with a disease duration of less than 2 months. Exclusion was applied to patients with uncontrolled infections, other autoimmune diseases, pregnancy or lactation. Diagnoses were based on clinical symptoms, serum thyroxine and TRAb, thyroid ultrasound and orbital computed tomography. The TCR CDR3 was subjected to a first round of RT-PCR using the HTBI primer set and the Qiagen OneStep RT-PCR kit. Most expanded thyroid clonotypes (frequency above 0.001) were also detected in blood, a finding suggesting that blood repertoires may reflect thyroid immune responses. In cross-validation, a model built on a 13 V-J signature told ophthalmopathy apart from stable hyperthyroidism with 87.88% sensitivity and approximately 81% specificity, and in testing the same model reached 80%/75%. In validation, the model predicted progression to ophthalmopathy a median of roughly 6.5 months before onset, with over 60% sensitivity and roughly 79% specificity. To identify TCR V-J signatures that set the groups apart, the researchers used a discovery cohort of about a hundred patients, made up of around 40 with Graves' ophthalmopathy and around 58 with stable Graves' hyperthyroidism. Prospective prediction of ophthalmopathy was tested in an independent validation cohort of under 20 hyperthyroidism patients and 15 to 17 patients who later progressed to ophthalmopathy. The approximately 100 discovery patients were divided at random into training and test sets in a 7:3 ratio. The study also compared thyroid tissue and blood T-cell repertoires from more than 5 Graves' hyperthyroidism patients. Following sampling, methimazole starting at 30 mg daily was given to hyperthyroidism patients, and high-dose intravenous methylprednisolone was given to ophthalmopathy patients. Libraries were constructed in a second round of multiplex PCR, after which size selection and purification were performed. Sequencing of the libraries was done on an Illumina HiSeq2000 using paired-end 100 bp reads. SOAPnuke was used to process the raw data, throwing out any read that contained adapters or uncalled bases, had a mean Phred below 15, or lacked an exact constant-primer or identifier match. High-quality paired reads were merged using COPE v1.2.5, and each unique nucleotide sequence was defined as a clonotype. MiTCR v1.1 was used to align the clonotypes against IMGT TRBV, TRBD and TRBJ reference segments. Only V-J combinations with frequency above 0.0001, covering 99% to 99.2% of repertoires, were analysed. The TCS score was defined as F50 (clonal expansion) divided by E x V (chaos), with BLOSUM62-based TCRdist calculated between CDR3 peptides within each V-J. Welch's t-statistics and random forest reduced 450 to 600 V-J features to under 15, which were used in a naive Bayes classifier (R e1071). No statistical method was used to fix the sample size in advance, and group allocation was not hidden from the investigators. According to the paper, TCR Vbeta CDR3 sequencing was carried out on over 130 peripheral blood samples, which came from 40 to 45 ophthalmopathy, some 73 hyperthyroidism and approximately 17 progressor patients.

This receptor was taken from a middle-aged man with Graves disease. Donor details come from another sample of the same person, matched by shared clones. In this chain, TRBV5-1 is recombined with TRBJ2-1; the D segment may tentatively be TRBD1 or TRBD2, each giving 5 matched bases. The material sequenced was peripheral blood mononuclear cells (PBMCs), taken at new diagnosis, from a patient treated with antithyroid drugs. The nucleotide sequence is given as TGCGCCAGCAGCTTGGCGGGACCATCTCCCTACAATGAGCAGTTCTTC. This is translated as CASSLAGPSPYNEQFF.